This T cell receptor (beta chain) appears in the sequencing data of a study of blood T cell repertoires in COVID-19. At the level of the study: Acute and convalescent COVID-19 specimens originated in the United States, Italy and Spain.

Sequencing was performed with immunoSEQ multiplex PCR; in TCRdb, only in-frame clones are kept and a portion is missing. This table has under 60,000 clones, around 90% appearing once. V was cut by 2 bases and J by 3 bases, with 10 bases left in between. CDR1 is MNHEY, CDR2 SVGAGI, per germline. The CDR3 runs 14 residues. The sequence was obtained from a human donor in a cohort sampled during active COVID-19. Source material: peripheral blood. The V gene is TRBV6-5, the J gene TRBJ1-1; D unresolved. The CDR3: CASSYGRLDTEAFF. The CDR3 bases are TGTGCCAGCAGTTACGGGCGTTTGGACACTGAAGCTTTCTTT.